A selection of T cell receptor beta chains follows, all from one sample in a study of radiation and T cells in renal cell carcinoma. Sequencing used immunoSEQ multiplex PCR; TCRdb keeps in-frame clones, though not all of them. The profile shows about 150,000 clones, 70% to 90% of them singletons. The sample was blood, taken from a patient whose treatment included radiotherapy and nephrectomy. Every receptor here comes from a woman aged 45-59 years with renal cell carcinoma. The CDR3 runs from the conserved cysteine through the conserved F or W. A D gene is named only where the DNA matches it firmly. Not every row has a clone size; where given, it reads once, few, many or a size class.

CDR3 length,V gene,D gene,clone size,J gene,CDR3 protein,CDR3 DNA
14,TRBV2,TRBD1,NA,TRBJ2-7,CASNRDRGPYEQYF,TGTGCCAGCAATCGGGACAGGGGGCCTTACGAGCAGTACTTC
16,TRBV2,NA,NA,TRBJ2-2,CASSDNVGLATGELFF,TGTGCCAGCAGTGATAATGTCGGGCTAGCAACCGGGGAGCTGTTTTTT
13,TRBV6-5,NA,NA,TRBJ1-1,CASSYRQNTEAFF,TGTGCCAGCAGTTACAGACAGAACACTGAAGCTTTCTTT
16,TRBV7-9,NA,NA,TRBJ1-3,CASSPTQQGAGNTIYF,TGTGCCAGCAGCCCGACTCAACAGGGAGCTGGAAACACCATATATTTT
13,TRBV7-7,NA,NA,TRBJ2-5,CASSRDGQETQYF,TGTGCTAGCAGCCGGGACGGCCAAGAGACCCAGTACTTC
14,TRBV6-6,NA,NA,TRBJ1-5,CASRVDGGGQPQHF,TGTGCCAGCAGGGTGGACGGGGGCGGTCAGCCCCAGCATTTT
15,TRBV6-5,NA,NA,TRBJ2-5,CASSYSSGAGETQYF,TGTGCCAGCAGTTACTCCTCGGGGGCGGGGGAGACCCAGTACTTC
15,TRBV6-5,NA,NA,TRBJ1-5,CASSHGRYSNQPQHF,TGTGCCAGCAGTCACGGACGGTATAGCAATCAGCCCCAGCATTTT
15,TRBV7-2,NA,NA,TRBJ1-5,CASSPDGGSNQPQHF,TGTGCCAGCAGCCCAGATGGGGGAAGCAATCAGCCCCAGCATTTT
15,TRBV7-9,NA,NA,TRBJ2-1,CASSPSTESYNEQFF,TGTGCCAGCAGCCCCTCGACAGAGAGCTACAATGAGCAGTTCTTC
14,TRBV6-6,NA,once,TRBJ1-1,CASSGRTANTEAFF,TGTGCCAGCAGTGGAAGGACGGCGAACACTGAAGCTTTCTTT
15,TRBV4-1,TRBD2,NA,TRBJ2-1,CASSQDRDYYNEQFF,TGCGCCAGCAGCCAAGATCGGGACTATTACAATGAGCAGTTCTTC
16,TRBV11-2,TRBD1,NA,TRBJ2-7,CASSLRSGTGATEQYF,TGTGCCAGCAGCTTACGGAGCGGGACAGGGGCTACCGAGCAGTACTTC
16,TRBV11-2,NA,NA,TRBJ2-4,CASSSSTALAKNIQYF,TGTGCCAGCAGCTCTTCGACAGCCTTGGCCAAAAACATTCAGTACTTC
14,TRBV29-1,TRBD1,NA,TRBJ1-1,CSVTRGQGNTEAFF,TGCAGCGTGACCCGCGGACAGGGTAACACTGAAGCTTTCTTT
14,TRBV5-5,NA,few,TRBJ1-2,CASRKVGSNYGYTF,TGTGCCAGCAGAAAAGTTGGATCTAACTATGGCTACACCTTC
12,TRBV25-1,NA,NA,TRBJ2-7,CATSSRLYEQYF,TGTGCCACTTCCTCCCGACTTTACGAGCAGTACTTC
15,TRBV6-1,TRBD2,NA,TRBJ2-1,CASSDGGSSYNEQFF,TGTGCCAGCAGTGACGGGGGGAGCTCCTACAATGAGCAGTTCTTC
13,TRBV7-9,NA,once,TRBJ1-1,CASSYDRVQEAFF,TGTGCCAGCAGTTACGACCGGGTCCAAGAAGCTTTCTTT
15,TRBV13,TRBD1,NA,TRBJ1-2,CASSHRGQGNYGYTF,TGTGCCAGCAGCCATAGGGGACAGGGGAACTATGGCTACACCTTC
13,TRBV11-3,NA,NA,TRBJ2-1,CASSRIRSNEQFF,TGTGCCAGCAGCCGTATCAGGAGCAATGAGCAGTTCTTC
16,TRBV15,NA,NA,TRBJ2-3,CATSREGRADTDTQYF,TGTGCCACCAGCAGAGAGGGTCGGGCCGACACAGATACGCAGTATTTT
16,TRBV13,TRBD1,few,TRBJ2-3,CASSLRQGVLADTQYF,TGTGCCAGCAGCTTACGACAGGGTGTTTTGGCAGATACGCAGTATTTT
20,TRBV9,TRBD1,NA,TRBJ2-2,CASSALGANRGFFNTGELFF,TGTGCCAGCAGCGCACTCGGGGCGAACAGGGGATTTTTTAACACCGGGGAGCTGTTTTTT
14,TRBV30,TRBD1,NA,TRBJ1-2,CAWSGGSARHGYTF,TGTGCCTGGTCAGGGGGATCAGCCCGGCATGGCTACACCTTC
12,TRBV12-5,NA,NA,TRBJ1-1,CASGLDLDEAFF,TGTGCTAGTGGTTTGGACCTTGATGAAGCTTTCTTT
16,TRBV7-8,NA,NA,TRBJ1-3,CASSPKGSSSGNTIYF,TGTGCCAGCAGCCCGAAGGGCAGTAGCTCTGGAAACACCATATATTTT
16,TRBV7-2,NA,NA,TRBJ1-5,CASSLAQVGENQPQHF,TGTGCCAGCAGCTTAGCACAGGTCGGCGAGAATCAGCCCCAGCATTTT
18,TRBV27,NA,once,TRBJ2-2,CASREGTGTLANTGELFF,TGTGCCAGCAGGGAAGGAACCGGGACTCTCGCGAACACCGGGGAGCTGTTTTTT
15,TRBV7-9,TRBD2,few,TRBJ2-1,CASSLGLAGPNEQFF,TGTGCCAGCAGCTTAGGCCTAGCGGGGCCCAATGAGCAGTTCTTC
15,TRBV6-1,NA,NA,TRBJ1-5,CASSENHFSNQPQHF,TGTGCCAGCAGTGAAAACCACTTTAGCAATCAGCCCCAGCATTTT
15,TRBV19,NA,NA,TRBJ1-6,CASSIPGRVGSPLHF,TGTGCCAGTAGTATCCCTGGCAGGGTAGGGTCACCCCTCCACTTT
16,TRBV5-1,NA,NA,TRBJ2-1,CASSFTSPSSYNEQFF,TGCGCCAGCAGCTTTACTAGCCCAAGCTCCTACAATGAGCAGTTCTTC
15,TRBV5-1,NA,NA,TRBJ1-6,CASSLAGPNNSPLHF,TGCGCCAGCAGCTTGGCAGGTCCGAATAATTCACCCCTCCACTTT
14,TRBV6-1,TRBD1,NA,TRBJ2-7,CASSEAVRGYEQYF,TGTGCCAGCAGTGAAGCGGTCAGGGGGTACGAGCAGTACTTC
18,TRBV5-6,NA,NA,TRBJ1-1,CASSFWGARSRMNTEAFF,TGTGCCAGCAGCTTTTGGGGGGCCCGGAGCCGAATGAACACTGAAGCTTTCTTT
13,TRBV10-3,NA,NA,TRBJ1-1,CAITGQMNTEAFF,TGTGCCATCACCGGACAGATGAACACTGAAGCTTTCTTT